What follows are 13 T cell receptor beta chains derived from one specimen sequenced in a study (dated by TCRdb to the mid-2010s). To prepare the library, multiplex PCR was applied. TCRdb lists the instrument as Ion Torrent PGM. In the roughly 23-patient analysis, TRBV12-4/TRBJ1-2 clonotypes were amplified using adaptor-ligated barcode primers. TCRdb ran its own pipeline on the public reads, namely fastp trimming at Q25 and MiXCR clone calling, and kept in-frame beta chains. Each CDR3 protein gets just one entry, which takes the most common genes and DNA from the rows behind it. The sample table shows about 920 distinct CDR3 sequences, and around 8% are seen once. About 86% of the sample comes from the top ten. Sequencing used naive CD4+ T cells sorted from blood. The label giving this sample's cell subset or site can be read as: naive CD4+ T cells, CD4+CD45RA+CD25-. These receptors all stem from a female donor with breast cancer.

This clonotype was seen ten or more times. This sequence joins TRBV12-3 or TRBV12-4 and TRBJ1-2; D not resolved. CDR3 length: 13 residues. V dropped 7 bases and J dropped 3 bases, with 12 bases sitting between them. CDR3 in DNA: TGTGCCAGCACCCCTGAGATTCACTATGGCTACACCTTC. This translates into CASTPEIHYGYTF.

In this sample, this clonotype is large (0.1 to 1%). In DNA form, the CDR3 reads TGTGCCAGCAGTCATCGACAGGGGTCCGTCTATGGCTACACCTTC. It is translated as CASSHRQGSVYGYTF. This chain connects TRBV12-3 or TRBV12-4 to TRBJ1-2; TRBD1 agrees at 8 bases. V shed 5 bases and J 4 bases; nucleotides not matched to a gene: 9. This CDR3 is built from 15 residues.

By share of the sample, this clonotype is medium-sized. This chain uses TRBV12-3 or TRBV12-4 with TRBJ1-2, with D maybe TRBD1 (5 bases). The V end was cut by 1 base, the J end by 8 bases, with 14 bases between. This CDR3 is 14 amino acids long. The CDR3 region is CASSLGRTIPGYTF. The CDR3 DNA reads TGTGCCAGCAGTTTAGGCCGGACAATTCCGGGCTACACCTTC.

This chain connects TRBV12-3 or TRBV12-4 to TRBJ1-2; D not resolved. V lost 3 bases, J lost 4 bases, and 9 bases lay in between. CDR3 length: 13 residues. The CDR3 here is CASSFPSFYGYTF. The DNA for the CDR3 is TGTGCCAGCAGTTTTCCCTCGTTCTATGGCTACACCTTC.

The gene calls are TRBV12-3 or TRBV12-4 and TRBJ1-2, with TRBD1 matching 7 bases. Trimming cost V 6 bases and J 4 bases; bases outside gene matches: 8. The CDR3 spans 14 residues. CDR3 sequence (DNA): TGTGCCAGCAGGATTCGGCGGGACAGCTATGGCTACACCTTC. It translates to CASRIRRDSYGYTF.

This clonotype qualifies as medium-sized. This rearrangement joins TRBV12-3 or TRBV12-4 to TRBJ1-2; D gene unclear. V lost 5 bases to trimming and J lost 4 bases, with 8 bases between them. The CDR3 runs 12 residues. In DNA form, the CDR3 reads TGTGCCAGCAGTCCGAGCCCCTATGGCTACACCTTC. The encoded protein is CASSPSPYGYTF.

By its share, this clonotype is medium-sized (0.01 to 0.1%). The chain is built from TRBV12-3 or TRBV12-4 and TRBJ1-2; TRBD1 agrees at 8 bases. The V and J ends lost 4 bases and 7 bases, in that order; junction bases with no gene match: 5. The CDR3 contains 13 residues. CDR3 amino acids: CASSWDRKVGYTF. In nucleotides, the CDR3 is TGTGCCAGCAGTTGGGACAGGAAAGTTGGCTACACCTTC.

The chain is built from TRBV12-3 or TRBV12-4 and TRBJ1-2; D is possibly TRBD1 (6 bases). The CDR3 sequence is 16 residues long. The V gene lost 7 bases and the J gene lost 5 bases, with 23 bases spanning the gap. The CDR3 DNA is TGTGCCAGCACCTACAAGCCAGGGGAACAGATATATGGCTACACCTTC. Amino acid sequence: CASTYKPGEQIYGYTF.

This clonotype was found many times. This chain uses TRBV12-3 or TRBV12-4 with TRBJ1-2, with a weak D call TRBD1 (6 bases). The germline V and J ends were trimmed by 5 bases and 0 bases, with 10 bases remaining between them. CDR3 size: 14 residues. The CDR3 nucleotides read TGTGCCAGCAGTCCCGACAGGTCTAACTATGGCTACACCTTC. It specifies CASSPDRSNYGYTF.

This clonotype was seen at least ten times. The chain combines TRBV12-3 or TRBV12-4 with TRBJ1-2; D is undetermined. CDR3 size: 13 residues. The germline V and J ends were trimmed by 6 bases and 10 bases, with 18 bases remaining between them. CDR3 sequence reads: CASSPSDLLSYTF. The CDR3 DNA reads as TGTGCCAGCAGCCCATCGGATTTGTTGTCCTACACCTTC.

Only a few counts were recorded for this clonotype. Here the CDR3 reads CASGRQGPLYGYTF. The CDR3 DNA sequence: TGTGCCAGCGGTAGACAGGGCCCCTTGTATGGCTACACCTTC. This chain connects TRBV12-3 or TRBV12-4 to TRBJ1-2; TRBD1 matches 7 bases. The junction had 11 bases not matched to a gene; V was cut back by 8 bases and J by 5 bases. This CDR3 region has 14 residues.

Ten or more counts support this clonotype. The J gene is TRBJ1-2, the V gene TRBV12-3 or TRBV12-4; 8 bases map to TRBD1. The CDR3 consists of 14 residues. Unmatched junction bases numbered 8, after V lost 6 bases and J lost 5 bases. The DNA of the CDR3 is TGTGCCAGCAGGCGGGACAGGAGACCATATGGCTACACCTTC. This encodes CASRRDRRPYGYTF.

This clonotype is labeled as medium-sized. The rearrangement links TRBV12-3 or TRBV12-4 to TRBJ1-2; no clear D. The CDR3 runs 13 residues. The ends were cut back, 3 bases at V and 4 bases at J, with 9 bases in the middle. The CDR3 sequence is CASSLVTTYGYTF. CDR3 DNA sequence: TGTGCCAGCAGTTTGGTCACCACCTATGGCTACACCTTC.